This TCR beta chain was sequenced during a study of glioma-infiltrating T cells. Trimming removed 0 bases at V and 5 bases at J, with 10 bases between. The CDR3 consists of 14 residues. Germline values: CDR1 MNHNY, CDR2 SVGAGI (reference sequence). Overall study findings and caveats: Gliomas, especially low-grade, showed above-expected tissue-blood divergence; non-neoplastic patients showed below. Only very few CDR3 sequences appeared in both tissue and blood.

Ten or more counts support this clonotype. Its specificity is not known. Amplification of TCR alpha and beta CDR3 regions from RNA used iRepertoire nested multiplex PCR. One-step reverse transcription and amplification started from around 100-400 ng of tissue mRNA or PBMC total RNA. TCRdb re-analysed the multiplex PCR reads in MiXCR, keeping a single row per CDR3 protein. The sample includes around 130,000 distinct CDR3 sequences, around a quarter seen only once; the top ten take over 25%. The sequence came from a human donor with low-grade glioma or glioblastoma, undergoing nonglioma brain surgery, or in good health (not recorded which). The chain joins TRBV6-6 to TRBJ1-1; weak D call: TRBD1 (5 bases). Sequenced material: glioma tissue, nonneoplastic brain tissue, or PBMCs (not recorded which). The CDR3 coding sequence is TGTGCCAGCAGTTACTCGATGGGGGGGACTGAAGCTTTCTTT. Translation: CASSYSMGGTEAFF.